This T cell receptor (beta chain) was identified during a study of T-cell memory formation after mild COVID-19. One entry per CDR3 protein, called by TCRdb with MiXCR from the 5' RACE reads. The sample lists about 300,000 distinct CDR3 sequences, 15% to 20% occurring once. Overall study results and limits: SARS-CoV-2 specificity was not confirmed for second-wave clones peaking on day 37. Contracting clones from day 15 to 85 had balanced CD4/CD8; later expanders favoured CD4+. Largely, contracting CD4+ clones fell within CM and EM, and contracting CD8+ clones within EMRA. Some clones that responded were present in memory (sampled pre-infection), which suggests cross-reactive memory joined.

For this clonotype: Its antigen is still unknown.

Sequencing input: PBMCs or a T cell subset sorted from them (not recorded which). The clonotype was recovered from a man aged 18 to 30 who had mild COVID-19 (a few samples of this study predate the infection). Cell type and time point are not known.

CDR3 sequence: CASSEIIRGGPGELFF. As DNA, the CDR3 is TGTGCCAGCAGCGAGATAATTAGAGGGGGACCCGGGGAGCTGTTTTTT. The chain has TRBV7-6 and TRBJ2-2; weak D call: TRBD1 (6 bases). The V gene lost 5 bases and the J gene lost 6 bases, with 19 bases spanning the gap. The CDR3 consists of 16 residues. From germline, CDR1 is SGHVS and CDR2 FNYEAQ.